The clone carrying this T cell receptor beta chain ranks as medium-sized. Trimming took 1 base from V and 6 from J, leaving 6 bases between them. The CDR3 sequence is 13 residues long. Per germline, CDR1 LNHDA and CDR2 SQIVND (reference sequence). The data were obtained in a study of metastatic and nonmetastatic thyroid tumors. No patient received treatment before thyroid surgery. TCRdb called clones again from the PCR reads with MiXCR. This table has approximately 9,700 clones, 25% to 40% appearing once. This chain joins TRBV19 and TRBJ2-2; a possible D gene is TRBD2 (5 bases). The TCR sequence derives from a female donor with papillary thyroid cancer or a benign thyroid nodule (not recorded which). Some clones in this sample may be carry-over from other donors' samples. Sequencing input: tumor tissue. Written as DNA, the CDR3 is TGTGCCAGTAGTATAGCGGGGTCCGGGGAGCTGTTTTTT. Translated, it gives CASSIAGSGELFF.